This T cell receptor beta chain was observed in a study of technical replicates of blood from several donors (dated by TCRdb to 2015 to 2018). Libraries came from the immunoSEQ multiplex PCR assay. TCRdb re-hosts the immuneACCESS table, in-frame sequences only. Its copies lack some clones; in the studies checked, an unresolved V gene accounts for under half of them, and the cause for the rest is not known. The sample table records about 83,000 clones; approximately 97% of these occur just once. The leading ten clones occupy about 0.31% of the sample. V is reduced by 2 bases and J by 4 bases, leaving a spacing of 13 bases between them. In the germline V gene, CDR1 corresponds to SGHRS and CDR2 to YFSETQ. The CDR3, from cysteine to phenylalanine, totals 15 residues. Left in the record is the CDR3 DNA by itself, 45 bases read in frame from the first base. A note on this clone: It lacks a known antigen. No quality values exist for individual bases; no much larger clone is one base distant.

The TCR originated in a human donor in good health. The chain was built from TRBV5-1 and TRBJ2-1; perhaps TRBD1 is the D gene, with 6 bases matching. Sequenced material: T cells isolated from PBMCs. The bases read TGCGCCAGCAGCTTAAAACAGGGCCTTTACAATGAGCAGTTCTTC. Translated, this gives CASSLKQGLYNEQFF.